The rows below give T cell receptor beta chains drawn from one sample of a study of blood T cell repertoires in COVID-19. Profiled with immunoSEQ multiplex PCR; TCRdb holds only in-frame clones, not every one. This table holds under 200,000 clones, roughly 88% found once. Source material: PBMCs or T cells enriched from blood (not recorded which). The source of these receptors is a man aged 35-49 years with acute COVID-19. Each CDR3 is given with its conserved first and last residue. Each record gives: clone size, D gene, J gene, V gene, CDR3 protein, CDR3 DNA. The D gene is left open where the match is weak. For some rows the clone size is stated as once, few or many, or as a class when expanded; others skip it.

abundance: NA
d_gene: NA
j_gene: TRBJ1-1
v_gene: TRBV7-9
CDR3aa: CAISGAFF
CDR3nt: TGTGCCATTTCCGGAGCTTTCTTT

abundance: NA
d_gene: TRBD1
j_gene: TRBJ2-7
v_gene: TRBV5-1
CDR3aa: CASSLEQGRGVQYF
CDR3nt: TGCGCCAGCAGCTTGGAACAGGGGAGAGGCGTACAGTACTTC

abundance: NA
d_gene: NA
j_gene: TRBJ1-1
v_gene: TRBV6-5
CDR3aa: CASSYSMSGTEAFF
CDR3nt: TGTGCCAGCAGTTACTCGATGTCGGGAACTGAAGCTTTCTTT

abundance: NA
d_gene: NA
j_gene: TRBJ1-3
v_gene: TRBV10-3
CDR3aa: CAITRDISSGNTIYF
CDR3nt: TGTGCCATCACTCGGGACATAAGCTCTGGAAACACCATATATTTT

abundance: once
d_gene: NA
j_gene: TRBJ2-7
v_gene: TRBV12-3/TRBV12-4
CDR3aa: CASSAESSYEQYF
CDR3nt: TGTGCCAGCAGTGCGGAAAGCTCCTACGAGCAGTACTTC

abundance: NA
d_gene: NA
j_gene: TRBJ2-1
v_gene: TRBV3-1/TRBV3-2
CDR3aa: CASSQASREQFF
CDR3nt: TGTGCCAGCAGCCAAGCTAGCCGTGAGCAGTTCTTC

abundance: NA
d_gene: TRBD1
j_gene: TRBJ2-3
v_gene: TRBV19
CDR3aa: CASSSGQGERTQYF
CDR3nt: TGTGCCAGTAGTTCGGGACAGGGGGAACGTACGCAGTATTTT

abundance: once
d_gene: NA
j_gene: TRBJ1-1
v_gene: TRBV30
CDR3aa: CAWKTDRNTEAFF
CDR3nt: TGTGCCTGGAAAACCGACAGGAACACTGAAGCTTTCTTT

abundance: NA
d_gene: NA
j_gene: TRBJ2-3
v_gene: TRBV24-1
CDR3aa: CATSDPNWDTQYF
CDR3nt: TGTGCCACCAGTGATCCCAACTGGGATACGCAGTATTTT

abundance: NA
d_gene: NA
j_gene: TRBJ2-7
v_gene: TRBV11-2
CDR3aa: CASALSRSYEQYF
CDR3nt: TGTGCCAGCGCTTTAAGCCGTTCCTACGAGCAGTACTTC

abundance: NA
d_gene: TRBD1
j_gene: TRBJ2-7
v_gene: TRBV7-9
CDR3aa: CASNRDRDYEQYF
CDR3nt: TGTGCCAGCAACCGGGACAGGGACTACGAGCAGTACTTC

abundance: NA
d_gene: NA
j_gene: TRBJ2-3
v_gene: TRBV30
CDR3aa: CAWSGSTDTQYF
CDR3nt: TGTGCCTGGAGCGGTAGCACAGATACGCAGTATTTT

abundance: NA
d_gene: NA
j_gene: TRBJ1-1
v_gene: TRBV5-1
CDR3aa: CASSLTGDREAFF
CDR3nt: TGCGCCAGCAGCTTGACCGGGGATCGTGAAGCTTTCTTT

abundance: NA
d_gene: NA
j_gene: TRBJ2-5
v_gene: TRBV2
CDR3aa: CASSWTEQETQYF
CDR3nt: TGTGCCAGCAGTTGGACTGAACAAGAGACCCAGTACTTC

abundance: NA
d_gene: TRBD1
j_gene: TRBJ1-1
v_gene: TRBV7-9
CDR3aa: CASSQDREEAFF
CDR3nt: TGTGCCAGCAGCCAGGACAGGGAGGAAGCTTTCTTT

abundance: NA
d_gene: TRBD2
j_gene: TRBJ2-1
v_gene: TRBV2
CDR3aa: CASSHDPGLALSYNEQFF
CDR3nt: TGTGCCAGCAGTCATGATCCGGGACTAGCCCTTAGTTACAATGAGCAGTTCTTC

abundance: NA
d_gene: TRBD2
j_gene: TRBJ2-1
v_gene: TRBV2
CDR3aa: CASSQGLAGYNEQFF
CDR3nt: TGTGCCAGCAGTCAAGGACTAGCGGGCTACAATGAGCAGTTCTTC

abundance: NA
d_gene: TRBD2
j_gene: TRBJ2-2
v_gene: TRBV25-1
CDR3aa: CASGGLAGATGELFF
CDR3nt: TGTGCCAGCGGTGGACTAGCGGGAGCAACCGGGGAGCTGTTTTTT

abundance: NA
d_gene: NA
j_gene: TRBJ2-7
v_gene: TRBV12-3/TRBV12-4
CDR3aa: CASSLRGEQYF
CDR3nt: TGTGCCAGCAGTTTGAGGGGGGAGCAGTACTTC

abundance: NA
d_gene: TRBD1
j_gene: TRBJ2-5
v_gene: TRBV19
CDR3aa: CASSTTGTGKETQYF
CDR3nt: TGTGCCAGTAGTACTACCGGGACAGGGAAAGAGACCCAGTACTTC

abundance: once
d_gene: NA
j_gene: TRBJ2-2
v_gene: TRBV6-5
CDR3aa: CASLLGSTGELFF
CDR3nt: TGTGCCAGCCTGCTAGGGAGCACCGGGGAGCTGTTTTTT

abundance: NA
d_gene: TRBD2
j_gene: TRBJ2-7
v_gene: TRBV28
CDR3aa: CATLVGSRGGEQYF
CDR3nt: TGTGCCACCTTAGTGGGCTCAAGGGGAGGGGAGCAGTACTTC

abundance: NA
d_gene: NA
j_gene: TRBJ1-5
v_gene: TRBV9
CDR3aa: CASSVGNLFQPQHF
CDR3nt: TGTGCCAGCAGCGTCGGGAACCTCTTTCAGCCCCAGCATTTT

abundance: NA
d_gene: TRBD1
j_gene: TRBJ2-1
v_gene: TRBV2
CDR3aa: CASSADRGHEQFF
CDR3nt: TGTGCCAGCAGTGCCGACAGGGGTCATGAGCAGTTCTTC

abundance: NA
d_gene: NA
j_gene: TRBJ2-7
v_gene: TRBV5-1
CDR3aa: CASSLGGHAYEQYF
CDR3nt: TGCGCCAGCAGCTTGGGCGGACACGCCTACGAGCAGTACTTC

abundance: NA
d_gene: TRBD1
j_gene: TRBJ1-2
v_gene: TRBV2
CDR3aa: CASSTGTGIYGYTF
CDR3nt: TGTGCCAGCAGTACCGGGACAGGGATCTATGGCTACACCTTC

abundance: NA
d_gene: NA
j_gene: TRBJ2-2
v_gene: TRBV19
CDR3aa: CASRGAQGSNTGELFF
CDR3nt: TGTGCCAGTAGGGGGGCACAGGGCTCAAACACCGGGGAGCTGTTTTTT

abundance: NA
d_gene: TRBD1
j_gene: TRBJ2-7
v_gene: TRBV25-1
CDR3aa: CASMPSPGTASYEQYF
CDR3nt: TGTGCCAGCATGCCATCCCCCGGGACAGCCTCCTACGAGCAGTACTTC

abundance: once
d_gene: TRBD1
j_gene: TRBJ1-4
v_gene: TRBV7-2
CDR3aa: CASSLDGSYVTGEKLFF
CDR3nt: TGTGCCAGCAGCCTAGACGGCAGTTACGTGACAGGGGAAAAACTGTTTTTT

abundance: NA
d_gene: TRBD1
j_gene: TRBJ1-2
v_gene: TRBV28
CDR3aa: CASSPNLGQSNYGYTF
CDR3nt: TGTGCCAGCAGCCCGAACCTGGGACAGTCTAACTATGGCTACACCTTC

abundance: NA
d_gene: NA
j_gene: TRBJ1-6
v_gene: TRBV4-1
CDR3aa: CASSQGRARGAENSPLHF
CDR3nt: TGCGCCAGCAGCCAAGGAAGGGCCAGGGGAGCAGAAAATTCACCCCTCCACTTT

abundance: NA
d_gene: TRBD2
j_gene: TRBJ2-3
v_gene: TRBV7-2
CDR3aa: CASSLPGTSGTTYTDTQYF
CDR3nt: TGTGCCAGCAGCTTACCTGGGACTAGCGGGACAACCTACACAGATACGCAGTATTTT

abundance: NA
d_gene: TRBD1
j_gene: TRBJ2-1
v_gene: TRBV7-9
CDR3aa: CASSPTPDRGYNEQFF
CDR3nt: TGTGCCAGCAGCCCAACCCCCGACAGGGGTTACAATGAGCAGTTCTTC

abundance: NA
d_gene: NA
j_gene: TRBJ2-1
v_gene: TRBV3-1/TRBV3-2
CDR3aa: CASSLYAGTYFDEQFF
CDR3nt: TGTGCCAGCAGCCTTTATGCGGGGACTTATTTCGATGAGCAGTTCTTC

abundance: NA
d_gene: TRBD2
j_gene: TRBJ2-7
v_gene: TRBV3-1/TRBV3-2
CDR3aa: CASRSGGGNEQYF
CDR3nt: TGTGCCAGCCGGAGTGGGGGGGGGAACGAGCAGTACTTC

abundance: once
d_gene: NA
j_gene: TRBJ1-2
v_gene: TRBV5-1
CDR3aa: CASSLDLQGNGYTF
CDR3nt: TGCGCCAGCAGCCTAGACCTACAGGGAAATGGCTACACCTTC

abundance: NA
d_gene: TRBD1
j_gene: TRBJ1-5
v_gene: TRBV28
CDR3aa: CASREGDRADQPQHF
CDR3nt: TGTGCCAGCAGAGAGGGGGACAGGGCAGATCAGCCCCAGCATTTT

abundance: NA
d_gene: TRBD1
j_gene: TRBJ2-7
v_gene: TRBV5-1
CDR3aa: CASSLELRGSSYEQYF
CDR3nt: TGCGCCAGCAGCTTGGAGCTCAGGGGGAGCTCCTACGAGCAGTACTTC

abundance: NA
d_gene: TRBD1
j_gene: TRBJ1-1
v_gene: TRBV29-1
CDR3aa: CSVETGINTEAFF
CDR3nt: TGCAGCGTCGAGACAGGGATTAACACTGAAGCTTTCTTT

abundance: NA
d_gene: TRBD1
j_gene: TRBJ1-1
v_gene: TRBV29-1
CDR3aa: CSVGQGARGTEAFF
CDR3nt: TGCAGCGTTGGTCAGGGGGCGCGGGGCACTGAAGCTTTCTTT

abundance: NA
d_gene: NA
j_gene: TRBJ2-6
v_gene: TRBV10-3
CDR3aa: CATVRGDGANVLTF
CDR3nt: TGTGCCACCGTGCGGGGAGATGGGGCCAACGTCCTGACTTTC

abundance: NA
d_gene: NA
j_gene: TRBJ1-1
v_gene: TRBV6-5
CDR3aa: CASSYEGNTEAFF
CDR3nt: TGTGCCAGCAGTTACGAGGGGAACACTGAAGCTTTCTTT

abundance: NA
d_gene: TRBD2
j_gene: TRBJ2-1
v_gene: TRBV5-1
CDR3aa: CASSFHRQREIYNEQFF
CDR3nt: TGCGCCAGCAGCTTCCACCGCCAGCGGGAGATCTACAATGAGCAGTTCTTC

abundance: NA
d_gene: NA
j_gene: TRBJ2-5
v_gene: TRBV2
CDR3aa: CASSERVGGETQYF
CDR3nt: TGTGCCAGCAGTGAGAGGGTAGGAGGGGAGACCCAGTACTTC

abundance: NA
d_gene: NA
j_gene: TRBJ1-5
v_gene: TRBV6-6
CDR3aa: CASRDSNQPQHF
CDR3nt: TGTGCCAGCCGAGATAGCAATCAGCCCCAGCATTTT

abundance: NA
d_gene: NA
j_gene: TRBJ1-5
v_gene: TRBV19
CDR3aa: CASSTTVNQPQHF
CDR3nt: TGTGCCAGTAGTACGACAGTCAATCAGCCCCAGCATTTT

abundance: NA
d_gene: NA
j_gene: TRBJ2-7
v_gene: TRBV11-2
CDR3aa: CASSTFRGANSYEQYF
CDR3nt: TGTGCCAGCAGCACATTTAGAGGAGCGAATTCTTACGAGCAGTACTTC

abundance: NA
d_gene: NA
j_gene: TRBJ1-1
v_gene: TRBV19
CDR3aa: CASSPTGGAQAFF
CDR3nt: TGTGCCAGTAGCCCGACCGGTGGGGCACAAGCTTTCTTT

abundance: NA
d_gene: NA
j_gene: TRBJ2-6
v_gene: TRBV5-6
CDR3aa: CASSLPPRGANVLTF
CDR3nt: TGTGCCAGCAGCTTACCCCCGAGGGGGGCCAACGTCCTGACTTTC

abundance: NA
d_gene: NA
j_gene: TRBJ2-5
v_gene: TRBV30
CDR3aa: CAWSSTHIQETQYF
CDR3nt: TGTGCCTGGAGTTCGACTCATATCCAAGAGACCCAGTACTTC

abundance: NA
d_gene: NA
j_gene: TRBJ1-1
v_gene: TRBV30
CDR3aa: CAWSAPRGGSTEAFF
CDR3nt: TGTGCCTGGAGTGCTCCCAGGGGCGGGAGCACTGAAGCTTTCTTT

abundance: NA
d_gene: TRBD1
j_gene: TRBJ1-5
v_gene: TRBV4-2
CDR3aa: CASSQDADRVGQPQHF
CDR3nt: TGTGCCAGCAGCCAAGATGCGGACAGGGTCGGTCAGCCCCAGCATTTT

abundance: NA
d_gene: NA
j_gene: TRBJ2-1
v_gene: TRBV6-9
CDR3aa: CASVWGRDRTNRNEQFF
CDR3nt: TGTGCCAGCGTCTGGGGGCGAGATAGAACCAATCGAAATGAGCAGTTCTTC

abundance: once
d_gene: NA
j_gene: TRBJ2-5
v_gene: TRBV6-5
CDR3aa: CASSHGTSLGETQYF
CDR3nt: TGTGCCAGCAGTCACGGGACTTCCCTGGGGGAGACCCAGTACTTC

abundance: once
d_gene: TRBD1
j_gene: TRBJ2-1
v_gene: TRBV3-1/TRBV3-2
CDR3aa: CASSHRRTGSSYNEQFF
CDR3nt: TGTGCCAGCAGCCACCGCCGGACAGGGAGCTCCTACAATGAGCAGTTCTTC

abundance: NA
d_gene: NA
j_gene: TRBJ1-2
v_gene: TRBV18
CDR3aa: CASSPLIDRFTNYGYTF
CDR3nt: TGTGCCAGCTCACCACTCATCGACAGGTTTACTAACTATGGCTACACCTTC

abundance: NA
d_gene: TRBD2
j_gene: TRBJ2-7
v_gene: TRBV24-1
CDR3aa: CATSAGLADSYEQYF
CDR3nt: TGTGCCACCAGCGCGGGACTAGCGGACTCCTACGAGCAGTACTTC

abundance: NA
d_gene: NA
j_gene: TRBJ2-1
v_gene: TRBV19
CDR3aa: CASSLGAYNEQFF
CDR3nt: TGTGCCAGTAGTCTGGGGGCATACAATGAGCAGTTCTTC

abundance: NA
d_gene: TRBD2
j_gene: TRBJ2-1
v_gene: TRBV2
CDR3aa: CASSDGREWIDEQFF
CDR3nt: TGTGCCAGCAGTGATGGGCGGGAGTGGATCGATGAGCAGTTCTTC